The rows below give T cell receptor beta chains drawn from one sample of a study of control samples from healthy donors and cancer patients. Produced via immunoSEQ multiplex PCR; TCRdb's table is partial and in-frame only. The sample has some 100,000 clones, roughly 87% seen once. What was sequenced was blood. These TCRs come from a woman aged 45-65 years in good health. Each CDR3 is given with its conserved first and last residue. A D gene is named only where the DNA matches it firmly. Some rows mark clone size as missing; the rest say once, few, many or name a class of expanded clone.

size	V	J	D	DNA	CDR3
NA	TRBV7-9	TRBJ2-1	TRBD1	TGTGCCAGCAGTTTTACCGGGACAGGGTTTGGGAATGAGCAGTTCTTC	CASSFTGTGFGNEQFF
NA	TRBV4-3	TRBJ2-3	NA	TGCGCCAGCAGCCAAGTAGCGTCGGATACGCAGTATTTT	CASSQVASDTQYF
NA	TRBV12-5	TRBJ1-5	TRBD1	TGTGCTAGTGGTTCCACAGGGGGAGGTTTAAGCAATCAGCCCCAGCATTTT	CASGSTGGGLSNQPQHF
NA	TRBV7-3	TRBJ2-3	NA	TGTGCCACCTCCCCGGGGGGCGGCCCCACAGATACGCAGTATTTT	CATSPGGGPTDTQYF
NA	TRBV29-1	TRBJ2-2	NA	TGCAGCTCCCGAGGTTGGAACACCGGGGAGCTGTTTTTT	CSSRGWNTGELFF
NA	TRBV29-1	TRBJ2-1	TRBD2	TGCAGCGTTGAAGATTTGGGACGGGAGGGCCTGTTCTTC	CSVEDLGREGLFF
NA	TRBV5-3	TRBJ1-1	NA	TGTGCCAGAAGCCCGTCTTGGACTGAAGCTTTCTTT	CARSPSWTEAFF
NA	TRBV3-1/TRBV3-2	TRBJ2-1	NA	TGTGCCAGCAGCAAACACCTGGCTAGCTCCTACAATGAGCAGTTCTTC	CASSKHLASSYNEQFF
NA	TRBV13	TRBJ2-2	TRBD2	TGTGCCAGCAGCTCATCAGGACTAGCGGGGAACACCGGGGAGCTGTTTTTT	CASSSSGLAGNTGELFF
few	TRBV2	TRBJ2-7	NA	TGTGCCAGCACGGCCAGCTCCTACGAGCAGTACTTC	CASTASSYEQYF
NA	TRBV25-1	TRBJ1-4	NA	TGTGCCAGCAGCGAGGTCAGAGAAGATGAAAAACTGTTTTTT	CASSEVREDEKLFF
NA	TRBV11-2	TRBJ2-5	TRBD2	TGTGCCAGCAGCTTAGGGGGTAGCGGGATCTCAGAGACCCAGTACTTC	CASSLGGSGISETQYF
NA	TRBV7-2	TRBJ1-6	NA	TGTGCCAGCGGTGTAGAAGGAGATTCACCCCTCCACTTT	CASGVEGDSPLHF
few	TRBV7-2	TRBJ1-2	NA	TGTGCCAGCAGCCCCCTCATACGGGGCTACACCTTC	CASSPLIRGYTF
NA	TRBV7-3	TRBJ2-1	NA	TGTGCCAGCAGGCCTTACCAAGGTGACAATGAGCAGTTCTTC	CASRPYQGDNEQFF
NA	TRBV6-1	TRBJ2-3	TRBD2	TGTGCCAGCAGTGAAGACCCCGGGGGGGGCACAGATACGCAGTATTTT	CASSEDPGGGTDTQYF
NA	TRBV9	TRBJ2-2	NA	TGTGCCAGCAGCGTAGAAAAGGCGGTCGGGGAGACCGGGGAGCTGTTTTTT	CASSVEKAVGETGELFF
NA	TRBV10-1	TRBJ2-3	TRBD2	TGCGCCAGCAGTCTCGGGACTAGAGGTTTGGATACGCAGTATTTT	CASSLGTRGLDTQYF
NA	TRBV4-1	TRBJ2-7	NA	TGCGCCAGCAGCCCGACAGCATCCTACGAGCAGTACTTC	CASSPTASYEQYF
NA	TRBV19	TRBJ1-1	NA	TGTGCCAGTACCCACCGGGGGGCGGCCAACACTGAAGCTTTCTTT	CASTHRGAANTEAFF
NA	TRBV9	TRBJ1-1	NA	TGTGCCAGCAGCTCGTTGGGGTACAGCGAAGCTTTCTTT	CASSSLGYSEAFF
NA	TRBV6-5	TRBJ2-1	NA	TGTGCCAGCAGTCTGTACAGGGACCCCTACAATGAGCAGTTCTTC	CASSLYRDPYNEQFF
NA	TRBV19	TRBJ2-5	TRBD2	TGTGCCAGTAGTAAAAGGACTAGCGGGGAGACCCAGTACTTC	CASSKRTSGETQYF
NA	TRBV6-5	TRBJ2-2	NA	TGTGCCAGCAGCAGGACCGGGACACCCGGGGAGCTGTTTTTT	CASSRTGTPGELFF